Below are 17 T cell receptor beta chains sequenced from a single sample in a study of T cells in localized non-small cell lung cancer. Libraries were prepared by immunoSEQ multiplex PCR; TCRdb keeps only in-frame clonotypes and omits some of them. This repertoire shows fewer than 25,000 clones, about 86% found once; its top ten account for about 1.1%. The sample was peripheral blood, taken before any cancer treatment. The origin of the receptors is a woman between 35 and 70 years old with stage I lung adenocarcinoma.

CDR3 bases: TGTGCCAGCAGTTACTATCCCGCAGGGAGGGCAGATACGCAGTATTTT. This encodes CASSYYPAGRADTQYF. The J gene is TRBJ2-3, the V gene TRBV6-5; 7 bases agree with TRBD2. The CDR3 length is 16 residues. Germline-derived CDR1 and CDR2 are MNHEY and SVGAGI. The junction had 8 bases not matched to a gene; V was cut back by 1 base and J by 4 bases.

The V gene is TRBV2, the J gene TRBJ1-1; D is possibly TRBD1 (6 bases). Trimming took off 8 bases at V and 0 bases at J, with 13 bases between the two ends. There are 14 residues in the CDR3. CDR1 is SNHLY, CDR2 FYNNEI, per germline. This CDR3 reads CASVSGTLNTEAFF. The CDR3 bases are TGTGCCAGCGTGTCCGGGACATTGAACACTGAAGCTTTCTTT.

This chain connects TRBV5-4 to TRBJ2-7, with D perhaps TRBD1 (6 bases). Germline V gives CDR1 SGHNT, CDR2 YYREEE (reference sequence). There are 15 residues in the CDR3. Trimming pared 5 bases from V and 5 bases from J, leaving 20 bases between. This CDR3 is CASRSPQGFGDEQYF. The CDR3 region has the DNA TGTGCCAGCAGGTCCCCTCAGGGGTTCGGCGACGAGCAGTACTTC.

This clone was seen a handful of times. The rearrangement links TRBV4-1 to TRBJ2-3; unclear D gene. This CDR3 has 17 amino acids. Germline V gene sequence: CDR1 MGHRA, CDR2 YSYEKL. V lost 2 bases, J lost 0 bases, and 15 bases lay in between. CDR3: CASSQTTLRLSTDTQYF. CDR3 in DNA: TGCGCCAGCAGCCAAACGACGCTTAGGCTTAGCACAGATACGCAGTATTTT.

The gene calls are TRBV7-8 and TRBJ1-5; the match to TRBD1 covers 7 bases. This CDR3 has 16 residues. CDR1 and CDR2 from the germline V gene are SGHVS and FQNEAQ. The V and J ends lost 3 bases and 6 bases, in that order; junction bases with no gene match: 11. CDR3 nucleotide sequence: TGTGCCAGCAGCTTCGCCGGTGAAGGGGGCACTCAGCCCCAGCATTTT. This translates into CASSFAGEGGTQPQHF. Supplemented by reference TRBV7-8 and TRBJ1-5, the full variable domain reads GAGVSQSPRYKVAKRGQDVALRCDPISGHVSLFWYQQALGQGPEFLTYFQNEAQLDKSGLPSDRFFAERPEGSVSTLKIQRTQQEDSAVYLCASSFAGEGGTQPQHFGDGTRLSIL.

This chain connects TRBV9 to TRBJ1-5; tentatively, D is TRBD1 (5 bases). This CDR3 region has 16 residues. V lost 4 bases to trimming and J lost 2 bases, with 16 bases between them. Per the germline V gene, CDR1 is SGDLS and CDR2 is YYNGEE. CDR3 nucleotide sequence: TGTGCCAGCAGCAAATACCAGGGTGGGGGCAATCAGCCCCAGCATTTT. Amino acids: CASSKYQGGGNQPQHF.

The chain carries TRBV30 and TRBJ1-6, with unresolved D. Trimming cost V 0 bases and J 4 bases, with 10 bases left between them. The V gene's germline CDR1 is GTSNPN and CDR2 SVGIG (reference sequence). The CDR3 loop spans 15 amino acids. This CDR3 is CAWSVLGRYNSPLHF. DNA of the CDR3: TGTGCCTGGAGTGTACTGGGCAGGTATAATTCACCCCTCCACTTT.

This clone is a singleton in its sample. J is TRBJ2-2 and V is TRBV6-4; no reliable D call. CDR1 is MRHNA and CDR2 is SNTAGT in the germline V gene. The V end was cut by 3 bases, the J end by 4 bases, with 6 bases between. This CDR3 has 13 amino acids. CDR3 nucleotide sequence: TGTGCCAGCAGTGAGGTCGGCACCGGGGAGCTGTTTTTT. It is translated as CASSEVGTGELFF.

In DNA, the CDR3 is TGCGCCAGCAGCTTTGGGCAGGGGGTTTCCTACGAGCAGTACTTC. Amino acids: CASSFGQGVSYEQYF. The chain combines TRBV5-1 with TRBJ2-7; TRBD1 matches at 7 bases. Germline V gene data show CDR1 as SGHRS and CDR2 as YFSETQ. V was clipped by 2 bases and J by 1 base; unmatched bases: 6. The CDR3 contains 15 residues. Together with reference TRBV5-1 and TRBJ2-7, the CDR3 gives the full variable domain: KAGVTQTPRYLIKTRGQQVTLSCSPISGHRSVSWYQQTPGQGLQFLFEYFSETQRNKGNFPGRFSGRQFSNSRSEMNVSTLELGDSALYLCASSFGQGVSYEQYFGPGTRLTVT.

The chain is built from TRBV7-8 and TRBJ2-5, with D possibly matching TRBD1 (6 bases). Germline loops: CDR1 SGHVS, CDR2 FQNEAQ. V gave up 5 bases and J gave up 1 base, with 14 bases separating them. CDR3 length equals 15 residues. The CDR3 is CASSTNPTGQETQYF. As DNA, the CDR3 is TGTGCCAGCAGCACTAACCCGACAGGCCAAGAGACCCAGTACTTC.

The chain recombines TRBV10-3 with TRBJ1-2; D may be TRBD1 (5 bases). Trimming stripped 6 bases from V and 5 bases from J, with 13 bases between. The CDR3 is made up of 13 amino acids. Germline values: CDR1 ENHRY, CDR2 SYGVKD. This CDR3 reads CAISRDRIYGYTF. CDR3 DNA: TGTGCCATCAGCAGGGACCGAATATATGGCTACACCTTC.

Regarding this clone: No conserved phenylalanine or tryptophan is present at the end of the CDR3, so a read error is the likely explanation. No DNA is shown, since the ends of the CDR3 on it are uncertain; the CDR3 is the one TCRdb lists. This chain links TRBV6-4 with TRBJ1-2; TRBD1, the table's D call, was not compared with the DNA. Germline CDR1 MRHNA, CDR2 SNTAGT. With termini counted, the CDR3 has 9 amino acids. The CDR3 loop is CATGEQGAD.

V and J are TRBV7-8 and TRBJ2-3; D unresolved. V gave up 3 bases and J gave up 2 bases, with 3 bases separating them. CDR1 is SGHVS, CDR2 FQNEAQ, per germline. The CDR3 sequence is 12 residues long. Here the CDR3 DNA reads TGTGCCAGCAGCTTCCACACAGATACGCAGTATTTT. Amino acids: CASSFHTDTQYF.

The chain employs TRBV27 and TRBJ1-1, with D maybe TRBD1 (6 bases). CDR3 length equals 17 residues. Germline V gene lookup returns CDR1 MNHEY and CDR2 SMNVEV (reference sequence). V gave up 1 base and J gave up 0 bases, with 15 bases separating them. The CDR3 reads CASSLLGGLSMNTEAFF. DNA of the CDR3: TGTGCCAGCAGTTTATTGGGGGGGCTTTCGATGAACACTGAAGCTTTCTTT.

The chain has TRBV28 and TRBJ1-2, with 9 positions matching TRBD1. CDR3 length equals 15 residues. The germline gives CDR1 MDHEN, CDR2 SYDVKM. The J segment lost 3 bases and the V segment lost 6 bases, leaving 8 bases of the junction unmatched. The CDR3 here is CASRGPGQGYYGYTF. CDR3 bases: TGTGCCAGCAGAGGACCGGGACAGGGCTACTATGGCTACACCTTC.

This chain links TRBV29-1 with TRBJ2-1; TRBD2 aligns across 11 bases. Germline V gene data show CDR1 as SQVTM and CDR2 as ANQGSEA. Germline trimming cut 6 bases from V and 1 base from J; bases unmatched to any gene: 5. The CDR3 has 15 amino acids. The CDR3, as DNA: TGCAGCGTGAATAGCGGGGGGGCATCCTACAATGAGCAGTTCTTC. Encoded protein: CSVNSGGASYNEQFF.

This chain joins TRBV7-2 and TRBJ2-3, with 16 nucleotides matching TRBD2. V was clipped by 4 bases and J by 5 bases; unmatched bases: 6. The germline gives CDR1 SGHTA, CDR2 FQGNSA. The CDR3 is made up of 17 amino acids. The CDR3 bases are TGTGCCAGCAGCTCAGGGACTAGCGGGGGGGCCATAGATACGCAGTATTTT. Its protein is CASSSGTSGGAIDTQYF.